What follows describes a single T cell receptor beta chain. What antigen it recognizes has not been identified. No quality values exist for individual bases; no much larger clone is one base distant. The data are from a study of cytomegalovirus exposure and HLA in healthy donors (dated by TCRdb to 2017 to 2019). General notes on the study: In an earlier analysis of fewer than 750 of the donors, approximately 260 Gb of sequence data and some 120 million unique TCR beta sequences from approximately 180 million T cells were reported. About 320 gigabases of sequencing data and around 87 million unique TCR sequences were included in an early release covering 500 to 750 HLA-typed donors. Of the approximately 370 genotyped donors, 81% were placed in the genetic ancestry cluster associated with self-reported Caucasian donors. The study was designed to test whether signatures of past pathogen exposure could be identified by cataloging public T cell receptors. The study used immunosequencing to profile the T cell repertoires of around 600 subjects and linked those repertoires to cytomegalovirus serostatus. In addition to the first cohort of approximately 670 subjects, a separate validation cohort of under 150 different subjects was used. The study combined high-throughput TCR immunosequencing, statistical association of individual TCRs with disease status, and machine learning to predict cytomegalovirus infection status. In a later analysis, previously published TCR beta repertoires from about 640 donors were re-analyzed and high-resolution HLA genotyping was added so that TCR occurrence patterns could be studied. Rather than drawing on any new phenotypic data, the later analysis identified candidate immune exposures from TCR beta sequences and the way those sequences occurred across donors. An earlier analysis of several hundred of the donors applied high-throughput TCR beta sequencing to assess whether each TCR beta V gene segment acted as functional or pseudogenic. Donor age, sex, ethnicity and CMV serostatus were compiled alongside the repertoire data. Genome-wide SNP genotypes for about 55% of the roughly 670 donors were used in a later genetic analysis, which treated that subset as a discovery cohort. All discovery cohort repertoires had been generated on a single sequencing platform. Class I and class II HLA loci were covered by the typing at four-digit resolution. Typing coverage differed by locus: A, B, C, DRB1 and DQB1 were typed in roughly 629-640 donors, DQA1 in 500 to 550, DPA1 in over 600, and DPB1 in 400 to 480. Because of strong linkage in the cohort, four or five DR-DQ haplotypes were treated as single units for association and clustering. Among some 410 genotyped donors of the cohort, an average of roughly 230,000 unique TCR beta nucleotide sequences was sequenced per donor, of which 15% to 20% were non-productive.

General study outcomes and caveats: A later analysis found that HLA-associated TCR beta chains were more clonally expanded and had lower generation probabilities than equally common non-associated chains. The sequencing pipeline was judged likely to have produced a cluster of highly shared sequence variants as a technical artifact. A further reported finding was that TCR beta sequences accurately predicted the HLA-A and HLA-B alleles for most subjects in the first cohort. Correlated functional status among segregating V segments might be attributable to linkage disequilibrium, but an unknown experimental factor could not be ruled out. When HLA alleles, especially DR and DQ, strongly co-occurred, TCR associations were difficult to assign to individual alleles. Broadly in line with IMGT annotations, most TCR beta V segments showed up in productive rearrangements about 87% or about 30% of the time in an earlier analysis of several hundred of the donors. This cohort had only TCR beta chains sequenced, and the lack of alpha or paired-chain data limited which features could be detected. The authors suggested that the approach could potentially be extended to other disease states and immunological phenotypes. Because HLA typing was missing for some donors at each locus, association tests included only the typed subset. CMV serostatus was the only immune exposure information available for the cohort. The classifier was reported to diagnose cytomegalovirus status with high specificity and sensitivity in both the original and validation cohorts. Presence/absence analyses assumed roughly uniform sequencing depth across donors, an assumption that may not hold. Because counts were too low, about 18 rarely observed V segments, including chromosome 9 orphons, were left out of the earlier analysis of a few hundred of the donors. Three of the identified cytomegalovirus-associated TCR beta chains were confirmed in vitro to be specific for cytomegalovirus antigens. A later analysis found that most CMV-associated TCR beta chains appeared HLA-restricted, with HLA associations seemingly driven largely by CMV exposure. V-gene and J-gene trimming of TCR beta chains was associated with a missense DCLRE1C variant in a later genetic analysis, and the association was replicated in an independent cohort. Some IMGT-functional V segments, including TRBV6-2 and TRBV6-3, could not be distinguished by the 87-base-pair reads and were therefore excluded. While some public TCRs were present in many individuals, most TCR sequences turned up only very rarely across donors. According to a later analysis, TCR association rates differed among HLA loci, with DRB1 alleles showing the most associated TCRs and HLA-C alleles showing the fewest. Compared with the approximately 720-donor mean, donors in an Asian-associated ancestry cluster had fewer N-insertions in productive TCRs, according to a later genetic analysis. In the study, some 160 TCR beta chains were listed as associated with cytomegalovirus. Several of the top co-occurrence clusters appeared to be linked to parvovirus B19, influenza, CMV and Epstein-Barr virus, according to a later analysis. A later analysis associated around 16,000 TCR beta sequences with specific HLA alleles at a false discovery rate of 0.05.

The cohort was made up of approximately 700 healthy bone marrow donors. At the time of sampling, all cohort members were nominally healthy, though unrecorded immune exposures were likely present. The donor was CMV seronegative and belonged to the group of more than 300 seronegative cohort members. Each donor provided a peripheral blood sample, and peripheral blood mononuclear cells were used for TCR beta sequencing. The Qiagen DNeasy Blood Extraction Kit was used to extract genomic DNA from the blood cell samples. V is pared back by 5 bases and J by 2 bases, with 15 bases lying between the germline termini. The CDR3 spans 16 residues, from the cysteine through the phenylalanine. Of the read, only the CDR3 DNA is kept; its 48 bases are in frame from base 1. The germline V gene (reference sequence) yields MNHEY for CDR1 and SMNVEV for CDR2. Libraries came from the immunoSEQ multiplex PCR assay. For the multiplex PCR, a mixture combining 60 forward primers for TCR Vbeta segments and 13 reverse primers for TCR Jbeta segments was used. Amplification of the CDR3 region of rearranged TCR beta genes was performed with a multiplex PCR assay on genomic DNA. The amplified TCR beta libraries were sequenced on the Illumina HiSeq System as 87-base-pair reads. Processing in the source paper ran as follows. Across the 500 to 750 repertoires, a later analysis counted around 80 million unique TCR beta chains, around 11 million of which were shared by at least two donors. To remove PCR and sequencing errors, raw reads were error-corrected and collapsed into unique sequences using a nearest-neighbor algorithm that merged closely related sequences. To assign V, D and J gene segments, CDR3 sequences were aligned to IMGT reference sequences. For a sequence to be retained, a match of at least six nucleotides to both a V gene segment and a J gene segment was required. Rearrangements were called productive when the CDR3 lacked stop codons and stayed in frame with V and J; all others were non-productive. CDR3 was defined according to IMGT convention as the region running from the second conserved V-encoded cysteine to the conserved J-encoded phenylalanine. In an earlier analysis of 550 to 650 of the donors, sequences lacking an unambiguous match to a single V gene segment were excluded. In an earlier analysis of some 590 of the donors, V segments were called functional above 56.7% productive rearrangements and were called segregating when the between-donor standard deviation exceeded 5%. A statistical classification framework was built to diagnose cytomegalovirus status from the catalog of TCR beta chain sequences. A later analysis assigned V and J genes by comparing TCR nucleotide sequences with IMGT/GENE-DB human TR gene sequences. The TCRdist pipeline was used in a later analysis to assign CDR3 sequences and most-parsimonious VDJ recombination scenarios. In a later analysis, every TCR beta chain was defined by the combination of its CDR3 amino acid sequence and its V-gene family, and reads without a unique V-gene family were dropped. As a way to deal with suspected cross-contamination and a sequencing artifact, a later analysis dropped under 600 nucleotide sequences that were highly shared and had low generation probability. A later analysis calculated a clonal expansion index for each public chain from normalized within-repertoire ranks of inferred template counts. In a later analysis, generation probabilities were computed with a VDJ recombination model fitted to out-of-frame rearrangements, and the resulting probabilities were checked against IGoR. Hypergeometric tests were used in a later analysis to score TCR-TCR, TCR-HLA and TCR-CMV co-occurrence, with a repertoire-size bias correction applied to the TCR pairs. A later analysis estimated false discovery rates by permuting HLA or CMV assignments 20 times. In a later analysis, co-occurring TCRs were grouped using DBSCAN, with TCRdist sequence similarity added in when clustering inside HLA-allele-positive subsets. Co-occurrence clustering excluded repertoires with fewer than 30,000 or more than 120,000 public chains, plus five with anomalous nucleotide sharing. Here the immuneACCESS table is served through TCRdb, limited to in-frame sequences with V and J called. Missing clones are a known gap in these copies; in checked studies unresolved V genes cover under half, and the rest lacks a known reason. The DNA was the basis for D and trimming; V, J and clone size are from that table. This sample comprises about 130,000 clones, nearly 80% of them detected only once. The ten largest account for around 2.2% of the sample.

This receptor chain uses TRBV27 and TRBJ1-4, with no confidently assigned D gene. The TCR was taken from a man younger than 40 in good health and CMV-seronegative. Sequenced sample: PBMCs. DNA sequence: TGTGCCAGCAGTCCGTGGAGAGGGATCACTAATGAAAAACTGTTTTTT. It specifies CASSPWRGITNEKLFF.